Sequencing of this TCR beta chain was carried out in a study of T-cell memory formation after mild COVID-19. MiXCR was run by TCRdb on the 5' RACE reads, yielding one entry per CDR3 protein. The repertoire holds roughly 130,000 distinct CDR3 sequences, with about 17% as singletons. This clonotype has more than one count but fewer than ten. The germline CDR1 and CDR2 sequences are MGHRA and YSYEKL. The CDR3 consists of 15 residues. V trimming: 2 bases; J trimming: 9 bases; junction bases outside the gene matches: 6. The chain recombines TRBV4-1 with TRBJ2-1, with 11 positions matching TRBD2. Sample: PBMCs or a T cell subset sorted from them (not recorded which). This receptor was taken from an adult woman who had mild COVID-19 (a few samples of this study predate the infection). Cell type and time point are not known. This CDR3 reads CASSQLAGGRSEQFF. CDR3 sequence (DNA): TGCGCCAGCAGCCAACTAGCGGGAGGTCGATCTGAGCAGTTCTTC.